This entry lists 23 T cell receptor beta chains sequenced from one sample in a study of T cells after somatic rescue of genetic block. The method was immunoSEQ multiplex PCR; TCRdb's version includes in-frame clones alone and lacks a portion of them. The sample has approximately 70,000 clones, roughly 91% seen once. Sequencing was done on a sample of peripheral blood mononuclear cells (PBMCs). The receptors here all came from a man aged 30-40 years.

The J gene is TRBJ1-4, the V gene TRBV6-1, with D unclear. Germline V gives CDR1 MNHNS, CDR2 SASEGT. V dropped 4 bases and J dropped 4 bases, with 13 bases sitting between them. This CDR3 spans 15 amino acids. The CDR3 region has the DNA TGTGCCAGCAGTGCGACTTCCCTTCATAATGAAAAACTGTTTTTT. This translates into CASSATSLHNEKLFF.

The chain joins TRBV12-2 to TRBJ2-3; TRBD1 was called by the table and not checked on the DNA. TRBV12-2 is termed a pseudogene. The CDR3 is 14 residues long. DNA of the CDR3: TGTGCAAGTCGCTTACTCTTACACACAGATACGCAGTATTTT. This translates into CASRLLLHTDTQYF.

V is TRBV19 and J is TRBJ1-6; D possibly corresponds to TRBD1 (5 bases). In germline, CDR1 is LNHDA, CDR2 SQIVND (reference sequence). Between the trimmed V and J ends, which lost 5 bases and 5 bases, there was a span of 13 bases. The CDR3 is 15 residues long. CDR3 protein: CASSPRGRDNSPLHF. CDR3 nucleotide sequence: TGTGCCAGTAGTCCCCGGGGCAGAGATAATTCACCCCTCCACTTT.

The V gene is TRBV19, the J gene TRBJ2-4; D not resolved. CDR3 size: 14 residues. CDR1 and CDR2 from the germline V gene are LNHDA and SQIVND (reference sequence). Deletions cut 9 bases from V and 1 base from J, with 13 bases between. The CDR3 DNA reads TGTGCCAGCCAGGTTTACGGGGCCAAAAACATTCAGTACTTC. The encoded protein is CASQVYGAKNIQYF.

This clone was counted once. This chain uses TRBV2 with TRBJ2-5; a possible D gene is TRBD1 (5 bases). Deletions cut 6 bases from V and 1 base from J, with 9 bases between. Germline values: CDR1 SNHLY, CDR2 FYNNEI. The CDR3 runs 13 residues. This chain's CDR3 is CASSGHGQETQYF. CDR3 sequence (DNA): TGTGCCAGCAGCGGACATGGCCAAGAGACCCAGTACTTC.

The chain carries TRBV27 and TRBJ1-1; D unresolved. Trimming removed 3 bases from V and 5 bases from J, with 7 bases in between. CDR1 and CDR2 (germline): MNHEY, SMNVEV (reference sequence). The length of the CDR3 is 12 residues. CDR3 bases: TGTGCCAGCAGTTTGAAGGGAACTGAAGCTTTCTTT. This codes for CASSLKGTEAFF.

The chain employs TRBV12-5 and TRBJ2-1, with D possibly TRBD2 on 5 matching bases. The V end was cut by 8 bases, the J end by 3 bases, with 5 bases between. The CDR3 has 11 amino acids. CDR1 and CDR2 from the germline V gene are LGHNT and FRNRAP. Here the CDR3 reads CASRGYNEQFF. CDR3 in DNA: TGTGCTAGTCGGGGCTACAATGAGCAGTTCTTC.

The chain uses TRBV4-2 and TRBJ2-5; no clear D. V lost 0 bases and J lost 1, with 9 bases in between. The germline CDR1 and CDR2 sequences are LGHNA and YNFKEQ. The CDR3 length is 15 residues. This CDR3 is CASSQDLRSQETQYF. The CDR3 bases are TGTGCCAGCAGCCAAGATCTGCGGTCCCAAGAGACCCAGTACTTC.

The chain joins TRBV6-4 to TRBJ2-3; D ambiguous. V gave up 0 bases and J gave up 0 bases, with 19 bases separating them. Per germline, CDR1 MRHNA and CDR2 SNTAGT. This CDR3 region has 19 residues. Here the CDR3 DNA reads TGTGCCAGCAGTGACTCGACAAAAAGGCGGCGACCTAGCACAGATACGCAGTATTTT. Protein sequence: CASSDSTKRRRPSTDTQYF.

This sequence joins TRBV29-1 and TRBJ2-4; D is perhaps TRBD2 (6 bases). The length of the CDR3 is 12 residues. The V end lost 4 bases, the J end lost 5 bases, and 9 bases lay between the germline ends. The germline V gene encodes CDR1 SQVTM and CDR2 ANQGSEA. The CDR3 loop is CSVAVAENIQYF. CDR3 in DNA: TGCAGCGTTGCAGTAGCGGAAAACATTCAGTACTTC. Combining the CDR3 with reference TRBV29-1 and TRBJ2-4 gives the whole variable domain SAVISQKPSRDICQRGTSLTIQCQVDSQVTMMFWYRQQPGQSLTLIATANQGSEATYESGFVIDKFPISRPNLTFSTLTVSNMSPEDSSIYLCSVAVAENIQYFGAGTRLSVL.

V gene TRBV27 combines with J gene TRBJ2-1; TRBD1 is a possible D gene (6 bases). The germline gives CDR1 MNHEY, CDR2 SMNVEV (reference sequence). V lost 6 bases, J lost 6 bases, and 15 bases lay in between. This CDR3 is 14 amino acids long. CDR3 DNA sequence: TGTGCCAGCAGCATTCTAGGGGGTGGCAATGAGCAGTTCTTC. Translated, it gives CASSILGGGNEQFF.

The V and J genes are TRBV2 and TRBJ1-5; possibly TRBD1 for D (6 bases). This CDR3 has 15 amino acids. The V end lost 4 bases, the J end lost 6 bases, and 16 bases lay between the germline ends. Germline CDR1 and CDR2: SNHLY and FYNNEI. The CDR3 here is CASSGTGGASQPQHF. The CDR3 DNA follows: TGTGCCAGCAGTGGGACGGGGGGCGCGAGTCAGCCCCAGCATTTT.

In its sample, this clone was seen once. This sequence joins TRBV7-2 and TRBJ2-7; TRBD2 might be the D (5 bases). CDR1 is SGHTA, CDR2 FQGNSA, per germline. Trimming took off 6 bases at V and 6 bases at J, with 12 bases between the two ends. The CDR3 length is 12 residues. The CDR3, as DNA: TGTGCCAGCAGTTGGCGAGGGTTCGAGCAGTACTTC. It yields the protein CASSWRGFEQYF. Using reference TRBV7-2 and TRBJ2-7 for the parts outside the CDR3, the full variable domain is GAGVSQSPSNKVTEKGKDVELRCDPISGHTALYWYRQSLGQGLEFLIYFQGNSAPDKSGLPSDRFSAERTGGSVSTLTIQRTQQEDSAVYLCASSWRGFEQYFGPGTRLTVT.

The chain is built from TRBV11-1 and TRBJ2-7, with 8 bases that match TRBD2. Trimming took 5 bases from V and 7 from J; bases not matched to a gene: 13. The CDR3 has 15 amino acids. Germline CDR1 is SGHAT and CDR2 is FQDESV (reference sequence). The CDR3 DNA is TGTGCCAGCAGCGCCGGGGGGGAGGTCTCGGGTGAGCAGTACTTC. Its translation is CASSAGGEVSGEQYF.

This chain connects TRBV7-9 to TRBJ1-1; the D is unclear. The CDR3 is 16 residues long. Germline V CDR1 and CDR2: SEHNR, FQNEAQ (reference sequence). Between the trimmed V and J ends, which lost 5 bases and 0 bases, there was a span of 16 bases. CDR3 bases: TGTGCCAGCAGCGAACCCTCGAATAGTATGAACACTGAAGCTTTCTTT. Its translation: CASSEPSNSMNTEAFF.

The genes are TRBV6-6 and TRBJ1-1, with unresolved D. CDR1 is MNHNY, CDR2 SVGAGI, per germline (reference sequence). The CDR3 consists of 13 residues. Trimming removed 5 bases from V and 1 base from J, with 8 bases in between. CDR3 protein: CASSQAENTEAFF. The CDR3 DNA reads TGTGCCAGCAGTCAGGCCGAGAACACTGAAGCTTTCTTT.

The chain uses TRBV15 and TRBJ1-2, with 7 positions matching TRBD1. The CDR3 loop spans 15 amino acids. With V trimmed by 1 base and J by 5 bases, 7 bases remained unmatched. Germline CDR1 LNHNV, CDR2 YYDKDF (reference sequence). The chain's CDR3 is CATSRVTGNLYGYTF. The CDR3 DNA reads TGTGCCACCAGCAGAGTGACAGGGAATCTATATGGCTACACCTTC.

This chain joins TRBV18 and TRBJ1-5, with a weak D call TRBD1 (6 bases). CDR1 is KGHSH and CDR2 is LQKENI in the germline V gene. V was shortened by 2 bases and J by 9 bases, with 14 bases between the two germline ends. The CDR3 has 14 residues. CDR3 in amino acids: CASSPNQGWVPQHF. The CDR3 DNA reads TGTGCCAGCTCACCAAACCAGGGGTGGGTGCCCCAGCATTTT.

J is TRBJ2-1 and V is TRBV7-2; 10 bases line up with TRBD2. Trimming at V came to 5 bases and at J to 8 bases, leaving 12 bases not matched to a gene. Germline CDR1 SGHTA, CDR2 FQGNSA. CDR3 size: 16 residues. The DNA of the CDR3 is TGTGCCAGCAGCCCCCGGACTAGCGGTTTTGTGTATGAGCAGTTCTTC. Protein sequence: CASSPRTSGFVYEQFF.

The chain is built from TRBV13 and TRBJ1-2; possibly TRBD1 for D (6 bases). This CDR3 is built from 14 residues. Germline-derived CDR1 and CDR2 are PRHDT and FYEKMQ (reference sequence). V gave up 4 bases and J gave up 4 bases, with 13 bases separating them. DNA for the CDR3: TGTGCCAGCAGCTCATTTCAGGGGTCCTATGGCTACACCTTC. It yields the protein CASSSFQGSYGYTF.

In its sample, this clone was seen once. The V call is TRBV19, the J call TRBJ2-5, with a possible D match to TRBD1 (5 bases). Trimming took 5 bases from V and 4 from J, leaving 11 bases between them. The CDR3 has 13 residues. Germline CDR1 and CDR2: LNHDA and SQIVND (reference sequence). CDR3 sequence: CASSGQGPETQYF. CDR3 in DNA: TGTGCCAGTAGTGGGCAGGGCCCAGAGACCCAGTACTTC.

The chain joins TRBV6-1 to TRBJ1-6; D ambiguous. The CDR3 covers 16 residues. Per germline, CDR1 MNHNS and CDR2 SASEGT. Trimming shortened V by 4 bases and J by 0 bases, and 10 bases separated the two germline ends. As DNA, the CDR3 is TGTGCCAGCAGTGGTACAGCGAGCTCCTATAATTCACCCCTCCACTTT. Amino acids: CASSGTASSYNSPLHF.

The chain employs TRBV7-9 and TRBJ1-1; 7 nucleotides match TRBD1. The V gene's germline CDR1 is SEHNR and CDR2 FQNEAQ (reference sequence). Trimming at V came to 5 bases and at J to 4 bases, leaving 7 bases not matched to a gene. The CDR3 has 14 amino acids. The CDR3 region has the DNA TGTGCCAGCAGCCCACAGGGGCGAGGCACTGAAGCTTTCTTT. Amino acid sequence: CASSPQGRGTEAFF.